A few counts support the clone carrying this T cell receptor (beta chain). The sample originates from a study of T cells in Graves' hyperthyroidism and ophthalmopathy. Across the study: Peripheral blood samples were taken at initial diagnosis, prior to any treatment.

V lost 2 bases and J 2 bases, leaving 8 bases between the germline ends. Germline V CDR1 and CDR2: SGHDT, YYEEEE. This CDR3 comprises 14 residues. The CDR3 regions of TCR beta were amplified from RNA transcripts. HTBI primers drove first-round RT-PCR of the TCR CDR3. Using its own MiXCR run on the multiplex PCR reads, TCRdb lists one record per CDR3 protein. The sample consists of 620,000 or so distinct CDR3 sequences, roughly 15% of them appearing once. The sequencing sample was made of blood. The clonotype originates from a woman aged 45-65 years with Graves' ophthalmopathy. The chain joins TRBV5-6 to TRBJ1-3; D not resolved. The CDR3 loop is CASSFTEPGNTIYF. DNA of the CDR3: TGTGCCAGCAGCTTTACAGAACCTGGAAACACCATATATTTT.